The 25 T cell receptor beta chains reported below all come from one sample, sequenced in a study of cytomegalovirus exposure and HLA in healthy donors. The study ran its PCR with 60 Vbeta and 13 Jbeta primers. Measured with immunoSEQ multiplex PCR; TCRdb has only the in-frame clones, and not every one. The repertoire consists of roughly 150,000 clones, with 73% occurring once and the leading ten covering about 5%. The sequenced material came from PBMCs. These receptor sequences come from a woman between 18 and 29 years old in good health and CMV-seropositive.

The V gene is TRBV4-3, the J gene TRBJ1-2; D not certain. The length of the CDR3 is 15 residues. V was cut by 0 bases and J by 6 bases, with 14 bases left in between. Germline assignment: CDR1 LGHNA and CDR2 YSLEER. Here the CDR3 reads CASSQDGLPDDGYTF. CDR3 bases: TGCGCCAGCAGCCAAGATGGGCTGCCTGATGATGGCTACACCTTC.

This chain links TRBV4-1 with TRBJ2-5, with TRBD2 as a possible D gene (5 bases). The CDR3 sequence is 15 residues long. V gave up 4 bases and J gave up 2 bases, with 14 bases separating them. From germline, CDR1 is MGHRA and CDR2 YSYEKL. CDR3 bases: TGCGCCAGCAGCCCCTGGAGAGGGCGGCAAGAGACCCAGTACTTC. Its protein product is CASSPWRGRQETQYF.

V usage is TRBV18 and J usage is TRBJ2-1, with TRBD1 matching over 8 bases. The CDR3 extends over 16 amino acids. Trimming took 1 base from V and 10 from J; bases not matched to a gene: 12. Germline loops: CDR1 KGHSH, CDR2 LQKENI. The CDR3 DNA is TGTGCCAGCTCACCACTCTACAGGGGGGTTCTCAGGGAGCAGTTCTTC. Translated: CASSPLYRGVLREQFF.

This rearrangement joins TRBV30 to TRBJ2-1; 12 bases line up with TRBD2. Losses at the gene ends were 1 base for V and 5 bases for J; bases not matched to a gene: 6. Germline values: CDR1 GTSNPN, CDR2 SVGIG (reference sequence). The CDR3 is 16 residues long. The CDR3 nucleotides read TGTGCCTGGAGTGAGGCTAGCGGGGGGGCTCACAATGAGCAGTTCTTC. It specifies CAWSEASGGAHNEQFF.

This clone appeared a few times. The rearrangement uses TRBV5-4 and TRBJ2-7, with D perhaps matching TRBD1 (5 bases). This CDR3 region has 13 residues. Germline CDR1 reads SGHNT; CDR2 reads YYREEE (reference sequence). Trimming cost V 3 bases and J 5 bases, with 12 bases left between them. For the CDR3, the DNA is TGTGCCAGCAGCTACCTAGGGGTGGACGAGCAGTACTTC. It specifies CASSYLGVDEQYF.

The chain carries TRBV5-1 and TRBJ2-2; possible D gene TRBD2, 7 bases. The germline CDR1 and CDR2 sequences are SGHRS and YFSETQ. The CDR3 is 15 amino acids. Trimming stripped 0 bases from V and 6 bases from J, with 12 bases between. As DNA, the CDR3 is TGCGCCAGCAGCTTGGCCGGGGGGCAGGCCGGGGAGCTGTTTTTT. Translation gives CASSLAGGQAGELFF.

There are a few counts of this clone. J is TRBJ2-1 and V is TRBV27; 7 nucleotides match TRBD2. J lost 9 bases, V lost 5 bases, and 4 bases had no gene match. There are 12 residues in the CDR3. In germline, CDR1 is MNHEY, CDR2 SMNVEV (reference sequence). CDR3: CASSLGGIEQFF. Here the CDR3 DNA reads TGTGCCAGCAGTCTGGGGGGGATTGAGCAGTTCTTC.

The genes are TRBV5-5 and TRBJ1-2, with D possibly TRBD1 on 5 matching bases. Germline values: CDR1 SGHKS, CDR2 YYEKEE (reference sequence). The V gene lost 1 base and the J gene lost 3 bases, with 7 bases spanning the gap. This CDR3 has 13 amino acids. CDR3 sequence (DNA): TGTGCCAGCAGCTTGCTAGGGGACTATGGCTACACCTTC. This encodes CASSLLGDYGYTF.

This chain joins TRBV6-5 and TRBJ2-7, with D maybe TRBD2 (6 bases). V lost 4 bases and J 3 bases, leaving 16 bases between the germline ends. Germline V gene lookup returns CDR1 MNHEY and CDR2 SVGAGI. The CDR3 is 15 amino acids. The chain's CDR3 is CASSSTGTGGYEQYF. The CDR3 coding sequence is TGTGCCAGCAGTTCAACCGGGACCGGGGGCTACGAGCAGTACTTC.

The rearrangement joins TRBV7-2 to TRBJ2-4, with D tentatively TRBD1 (5 bases). Per the germline V gene, CDR1 is SGHTA and CDR2 is FQGNSA. This CDR3 has 16 residues. The germline V and J ends were trimmed by 2 bases and 9 bases, with 20 bases remaining between them. CDR3 in amino acids: CASSLSKGQGSGIQYF. CDR3 DNA: TGTGCCAGCAGCTTATCGAAAGGGCAGGGATCTGGCATTCAGTACTTC. The variable domain in full, with the rest retrieved from reference TRBV7-2 and TRBJ2-4, is GAGVSQSPSNKVTEKGKDVELRCDPISGHTALYWYRQSLGQGLEFLIYFQGNSAPDKSGLPSDRFSAERTGGSVSTLTIQRTQQEDSAVYLCASSLSKGQGSGIQYFGAGTRLSVL.

The CDR3 reads CASSPPSGGANEQFF. The CDR3 DNA reads TGTGCCAGCAGTCCTCCTAGCGGGGGGGCGAATGAGCAGTTCTTC. The rearrangement links TRBV27 to TRBJ2-1, with 12 nucleotides matching TRBD2. Germline CDR1 MNHEY, CDR2 SMNVEV (reference sequence). The CDR3 covers 15 residues. Trimming removed 5 bases from V and 7 bases from J; junction bases left unmatched: 6.

The chain carries TRBV6-5 and TRBJ1-1; 8 bases are a match to TRBD1. With 9 bases clipped from V and 3 bases from J, the junction kept 3 bases outside the gene matches. Germline values: CDR1 MNHEY, CDR2 SVGAGI. The CDR3 is 12 amino acids. The CDR3 nucleotides are TGTGCCAGTTCCAGGGGGCACACTGAAGCTTTCTTT. Translated, it gives CASSRGHTEAFF.

This sequence joins TRBV5-1 and TRBJ2-5, with D tentatively TRBD2 (5 bases). The germline gives CDR1 SGHRS, CDR2 YFSETQ. The V end was cut by 0 bases, the J end by 2 bases, with 14 bases between. The CDR3 consists of 16 residues. The DNA for the CDR3 is TGCGCCAGCAGCTTGGTCCCTTCACTAGTACAAGAGACCCAGTACTTC. The encoded protein is CASSLVPSLVQETQYF.

This sequence joins TRBV7-2 and TRBJ2-2; TRBD1 matches 8 bases. The CDR3 extends over 15 amino acids. The J segment lost 2 bases and the V segment lost 3 bases, leaving 2 bases of the junction unmatched. Germline values: CDR1 SGHTA, CDR2 FQGNSA. The DNA of the CDR3 is TGTGCCAGCAGCTTCGGACAGGGAAACACCGGGGAGCTGTTTTTT. It encodes CASSFGQGNTGELFF.

The rearrangement joins TRBV7-2 to TRBJ2-5; D possibly corresponds to TRBD2 (5 bases). V gave up 1 base and J gave up 5 bases, with 11 bases separating them. The length of the CDR3 is 14 residues. CDR1 and CDR2 from the germline V gene are SGHTA and FQGNSA. CDR3 DNA sequence: TGTGCCAGCAGCTTAGGAGGGTGGGCGGAGACCCAGTACTTC. Amino acids: CASSLGGWAETQYF.

The CDR3 DNA sequence: TGTGCCACCAGAATAGGTTTACGCGGCCAAGAGACCCAGTACTTC. This sequence encodes CATRIGLRGQETQYF. The chain carries TRBV15 and TRBJ2-5, with D uncertain. This CDR3 comprises 15 residues. The germline gives CDR1 LNHNV, CDR2 YYDKDF (reference sequence). The V gene lost 6 bases and the J gene lost 1 base, with 15 bases spanning the gap. Full variable domain (remainder filled in from reference TRBV15 and TRBJ2-5): DAMVIQNPRYQVTQFGKPVTLSCSQTLNHNVMYWYQQKSSQAPKLLFHYYDKDFNNEADTPDNFQSRRPNTSFCFLDIRSPGLGDTAMYLCATRIGLRGQETQYFGPGTRLLVL.

This chain joins TRBV19 and TRBJ1-1; 9 positions agree with TRBD1. CDR3 length equals 18 residues. V lost 6 bases and J lost 5; bases outside the gene matches: 19. Germline V gene lookup returns CDR1 LNHDA and CDR2 SQIVND (reference sequence). The CDR3: CASSKTGGLIARGTEAFF. CDR3 nucleotide sequence: TGTGCCAGTAGCAAGACAGGGGGATTAATTGCAAGGGGGACTGAAGCTTTCTTT. The whole variable domain, filled in from reference TRBV19 and TRBJ1-1, reads DGGITQSPKYLFRKEGQNVTLSCEQNLNHDAMYWYRQDPGQGLRLIYYSQIVNDFQKGDIAEGYSVSREKKESFPLTVTSAQKNPTAFYLCASSKTGGLIARGTEAFFGQGTRLTVV.

The J gene is TRBJ2-5, the V gene TRBV6-5, with TRBD2 identical over 8 bases. J lost 5 bases, V lost 6 bases, and 8 bases had no gene match. The V gene's germline CDR1 is MNHEY and CDR2 SVGAGI. The CDR3 covers 14 residues. CDR3 in DNA: TGTGCCAGCAGAACAGCGGGGGCGGGGGAGACCCAGTACTTC. It specifies CASRTAGAGETQYF.

Turning to this clone: Compared with germline, one end of the junction differs, possibly owing to a read error. The V gene is TRBV7-3, the J gene TRBJ2-1; the match to TRBD2 covers 11 bases. The CDR3 runs to 19 residues. CDR1 SGHTA and CDR2 FQGTGA come from the germline V gene. The CDR3 DNA reads TGTACCAGCAGCTTAAACCCCACGGGACTAGCGGTCTCCTACAATGAGCAGTTCTTC. This sequence encodes CTSSLNPTGLAVSYNEQFF.

The chain carries TRBV28 and TRBJ1-1, with TRBD1 matching over 7 bases. CDR1 and CDR2 (germline): MDHEN, SYDVKM. The CDR3 spans 16 residues. Germline trimming cut 2 bases from V and 3 bases from J; bases unmatched to any gene: 9. CDR3 protein: CASSLKRGGAYTEAFF. The CDR3 bases are TGTGCCAGCAGTTTAAAGAGAGGGGGCGCTTACACTGAAGCTTTCTTT.

The chain has TRBV27 and TRBJ2-7, with D possibly being TRBD2 (7 bases). V was shortened by 6 bases and J by 2 bases, with 23 bases between the two germline ends. From germline, CDR1 is MNHEY and CDR2 SMNVEV (reference sequence). There are 17 residues in the CDR3. CDR3 coding DNA: TGTGCCAGCAGCGGGCCCTCGGGGGGCGCGCATACCTACGAGCAGTACTTC. Translated: CASSGPSGGAHTYEQYF.

V and J are TRBV7-9 and TRBJ1-6, with D possibly TRBD1 on 6 matching bases. Per germline, CDR1 SEHNR and CDR2 FQNEAQ (reference sequence). The CDR3 runs 13 residues. V lost 10 bases, J lost 7 bases, and 14 bases lay in between. The CDR3 here is CATRDKNNSPLHF. The CDR3 bases are TGTGCCACGAGGGACAAAAACAATTCACCCCTCCACTTT.

The V call is TRBV10-3, the J call TRBJ2-3; D may be TRBD1 (5 bases). The CDR3 sequence is 15 residues long. Germline V CDR1 and CDR2: ENHRY, SYGVKD. The germline V and J ends were trimmed by 11 bases and 2 bases, with 20 bases remaining between them. This chain's CDR3 is CAAGRVGRLTDTQYF. The CDR3 DNA follows: TGTGCCGCCGGCCGCGTGGGGCGGCTCACAGATACGCAGTATTTT.

The chain recombines TRBV4-3 with TRBJ2-7; TRBD1 matches at 7 bases. The CDR3 runs 17 residues. Germline V gene sequence: CDR1 LGHNA, CDR2 YSLEER. V dropped 1 base and J dropped 1; count of bases not matched to a gene: 10. The DNA of the CDR3 is TGCGCCAGCAGCCAAGGGCGGTTTACAGGGGAATCCTACGAGCAGTACTTC. It specifies CASSQGRFTGESYEQYF.

This chain links TRBV7-2 with TRBJ2-1; D may be TRBD1 (6 bases). Between the trimmed V and J ends, which lost 1 base and 7 bases, there was a span of 11 bases. The CDR3 sequence is 14 residues long. Looked up from germline, CDR1 is SGHTA and CDR2 is FQGNSA. The CDR3 nucleotides are TGTGCCAGCAGCTTAGAGAGGGGGTTGAATGAGCAGTTCTTC. This encodes CASSLERGLNEQFF.